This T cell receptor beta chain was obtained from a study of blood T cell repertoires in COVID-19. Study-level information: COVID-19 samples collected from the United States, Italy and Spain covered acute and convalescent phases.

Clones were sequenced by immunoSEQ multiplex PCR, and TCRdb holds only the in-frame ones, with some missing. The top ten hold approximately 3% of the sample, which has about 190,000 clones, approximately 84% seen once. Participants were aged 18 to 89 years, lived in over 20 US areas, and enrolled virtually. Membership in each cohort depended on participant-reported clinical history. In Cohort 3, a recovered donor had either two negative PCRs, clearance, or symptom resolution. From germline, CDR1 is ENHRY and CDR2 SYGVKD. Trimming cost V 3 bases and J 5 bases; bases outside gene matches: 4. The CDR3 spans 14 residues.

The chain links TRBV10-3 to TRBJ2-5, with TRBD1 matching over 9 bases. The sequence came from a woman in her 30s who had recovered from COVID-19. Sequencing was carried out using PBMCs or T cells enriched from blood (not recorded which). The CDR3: CAISDSGTGETQYF. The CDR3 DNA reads TGTGCCATCAGTGATTCGGGGACAGGGGAGACCCAGTACTTC.